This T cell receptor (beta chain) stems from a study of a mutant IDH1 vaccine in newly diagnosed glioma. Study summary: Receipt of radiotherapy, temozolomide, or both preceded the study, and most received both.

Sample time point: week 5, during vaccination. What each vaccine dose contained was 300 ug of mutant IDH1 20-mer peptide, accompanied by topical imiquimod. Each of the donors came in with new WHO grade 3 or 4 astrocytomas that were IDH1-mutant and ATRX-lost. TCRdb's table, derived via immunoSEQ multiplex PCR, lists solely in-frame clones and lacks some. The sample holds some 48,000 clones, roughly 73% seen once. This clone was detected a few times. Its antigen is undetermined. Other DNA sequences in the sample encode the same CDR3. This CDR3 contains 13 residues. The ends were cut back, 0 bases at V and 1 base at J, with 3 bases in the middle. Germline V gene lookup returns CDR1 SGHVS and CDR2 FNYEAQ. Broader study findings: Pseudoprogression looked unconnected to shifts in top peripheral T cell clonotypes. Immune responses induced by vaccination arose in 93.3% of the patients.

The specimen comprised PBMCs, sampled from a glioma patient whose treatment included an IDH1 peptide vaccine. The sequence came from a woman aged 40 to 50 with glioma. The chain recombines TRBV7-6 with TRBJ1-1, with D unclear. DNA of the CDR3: TGTGCCAGCAGCTTAGCGGGGAACACTGAAGCTTTCTTT. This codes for CASSLAGNTEAFF.